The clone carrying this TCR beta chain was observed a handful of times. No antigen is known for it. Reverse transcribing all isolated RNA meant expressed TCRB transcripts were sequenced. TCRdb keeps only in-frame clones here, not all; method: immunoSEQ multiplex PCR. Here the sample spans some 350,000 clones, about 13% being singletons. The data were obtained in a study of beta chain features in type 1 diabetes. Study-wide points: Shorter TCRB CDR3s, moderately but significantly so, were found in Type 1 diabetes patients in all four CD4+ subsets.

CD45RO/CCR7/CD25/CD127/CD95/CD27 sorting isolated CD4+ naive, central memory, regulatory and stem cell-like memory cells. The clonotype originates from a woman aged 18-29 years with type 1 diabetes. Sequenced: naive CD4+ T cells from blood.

The CDR3 reads CASSRSTGVGNQPQHF. In DNA, the CDR3 is TGTGCCAGCTCTCGATCGACAGGGGTTGGGAATCAGCCCCAGCATTTT. The rearrangement joins TRBV18 to TRBJ1-5, with 8 nucleotides matching TRBD1. The germline CDR1 and CDR2 sequences are KGHSH and LQKENI. This CDR3 is 16 amino acids long. The junction had 11 bases not matched to a gene; V was cut back by 6 bases and J by 4 bases.